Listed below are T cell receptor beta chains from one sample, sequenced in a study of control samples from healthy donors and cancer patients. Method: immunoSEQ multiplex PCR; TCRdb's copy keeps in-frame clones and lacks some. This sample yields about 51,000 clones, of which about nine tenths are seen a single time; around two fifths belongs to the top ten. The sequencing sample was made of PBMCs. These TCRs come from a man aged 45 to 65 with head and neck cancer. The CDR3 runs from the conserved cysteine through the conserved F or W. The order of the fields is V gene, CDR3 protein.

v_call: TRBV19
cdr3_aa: CASSIGRGYEQYF

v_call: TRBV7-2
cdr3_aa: CASSLRQGTEAFF

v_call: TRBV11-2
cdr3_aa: CASSLGQGSYTEAFF

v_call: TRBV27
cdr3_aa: CASSLSTGHTYYEQYF

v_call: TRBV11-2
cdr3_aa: CASSLEGGSNQPQHF

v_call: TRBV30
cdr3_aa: CAWRPRRGQETQYF

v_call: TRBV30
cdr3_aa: CASDRGLYEQYF

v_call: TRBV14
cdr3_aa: CASSQGGGQGWTEAFF

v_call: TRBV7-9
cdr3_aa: CASSSRLAGDDEQFF

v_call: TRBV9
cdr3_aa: CASSASYGETQYF